This T cell receptor (beta chain) was sequenced in a study of T cells and Merkel cell carcinoma outcomes. Study observations and caveats: Reportedly, T-cell repertoire with density predicts Merkel cell carcinoma outcomes.

The protocol was immunoSEQ multiplex PCR, while the TCRdb copy is restricted to in-frame clones and leaves out a portion. The repertoire holds about 500 clones, with 85% to 90% as singletons. To note about this clone: Its cognate antigen is unknown.

The CDR3 has 15 amino acids. The chain has TRBV7-5 and TRBJ1-3; the table names TRBD1, a call not compared with the DNA. TRBV7-5 is a documented pseudogene. The clonotype comes from a human donor with Merkel cell carcinoma. Sequenced: tumor tissue from Merkel cell carcinoma. This CDR3 is CARSVRTYGGNTIYF. The CDR3 bases are TGTGCCAGAAGCGTGAGGACATACGGTGGAAACACCATATATTTT.